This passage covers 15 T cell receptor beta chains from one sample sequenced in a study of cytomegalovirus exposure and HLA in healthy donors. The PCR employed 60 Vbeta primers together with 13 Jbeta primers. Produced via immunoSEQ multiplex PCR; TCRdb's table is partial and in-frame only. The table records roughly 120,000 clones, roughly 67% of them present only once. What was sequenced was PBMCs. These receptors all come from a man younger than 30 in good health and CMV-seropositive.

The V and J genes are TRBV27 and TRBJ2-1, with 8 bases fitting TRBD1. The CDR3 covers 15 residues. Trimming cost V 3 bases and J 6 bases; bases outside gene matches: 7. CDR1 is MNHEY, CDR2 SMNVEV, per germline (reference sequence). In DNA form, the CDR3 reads TGTGCCAGCAGTTTTGGGACAGGAGGCCCCAATGAGCAGTTCTTC. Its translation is CASSFGTGGPNEQFF.

Here the CDR3 DNA reads TGCGCCAGCAGTGAATCCGGGACACACAATGAAAAACTGTTTTTT. Translating gives CASSESGTHNEKLFF. The V and J genes are TRBV10-1 and TRBJ1-4, with D possibly being TRBD1 (6 bases). From germline, CDR1 is WNHNN and CDR2 SYGVQD (reference sequence). V was shortened by 3 bases and J by 5 bases, with 13 bases between the two germline ends. This CDR3 region has 15 residues.

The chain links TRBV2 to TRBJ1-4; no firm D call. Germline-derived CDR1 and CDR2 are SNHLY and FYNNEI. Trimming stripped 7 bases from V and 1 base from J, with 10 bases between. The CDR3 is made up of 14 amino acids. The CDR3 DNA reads TGTGCCAGCAACTTGGGAGTAACTAATGAAAAACTGTTTTTT. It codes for CASNLGVTNEKLFF.

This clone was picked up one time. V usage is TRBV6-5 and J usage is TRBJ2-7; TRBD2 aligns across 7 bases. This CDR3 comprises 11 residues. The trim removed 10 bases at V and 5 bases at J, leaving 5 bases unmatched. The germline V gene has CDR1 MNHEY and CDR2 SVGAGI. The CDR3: CATRRGDEQYF. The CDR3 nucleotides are TGTGCCACCCGACGGGGGGACGAGCAGTACTTC.

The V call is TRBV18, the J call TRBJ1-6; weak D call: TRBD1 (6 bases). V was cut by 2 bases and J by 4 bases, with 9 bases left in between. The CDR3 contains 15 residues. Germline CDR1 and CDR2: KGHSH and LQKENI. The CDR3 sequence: CASSPSTGYNSPLHF. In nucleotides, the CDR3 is TGTGCCAGCTCACCATCCACAGGGTATAATTCACCCCTCCACTTT.

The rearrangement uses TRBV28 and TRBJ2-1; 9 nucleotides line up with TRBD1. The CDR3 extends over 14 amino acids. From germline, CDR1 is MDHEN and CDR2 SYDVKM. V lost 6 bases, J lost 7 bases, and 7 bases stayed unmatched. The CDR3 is CASSRDRVVNEQFF. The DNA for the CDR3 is TGTGCCAGCAGCCGGGACAGGGTGGTAAATGAGCAGTTCTTC.

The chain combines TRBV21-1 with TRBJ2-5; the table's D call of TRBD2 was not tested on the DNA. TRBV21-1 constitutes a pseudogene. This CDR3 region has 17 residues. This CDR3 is CASSPNPGTSDQETQYF. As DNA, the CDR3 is TGTGCCAGCAGCCCGAACCCCGGGACTAGCGACCAAGAGACCCAGTACTTC.

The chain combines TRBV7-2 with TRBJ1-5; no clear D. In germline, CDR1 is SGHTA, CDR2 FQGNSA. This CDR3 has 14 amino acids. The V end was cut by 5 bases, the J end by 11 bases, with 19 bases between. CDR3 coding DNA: TGTGCCAGCAGCACCCAAATTGGTGATGGAGCCCAGCATTTT. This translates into CASSTQIGDGAQHF.

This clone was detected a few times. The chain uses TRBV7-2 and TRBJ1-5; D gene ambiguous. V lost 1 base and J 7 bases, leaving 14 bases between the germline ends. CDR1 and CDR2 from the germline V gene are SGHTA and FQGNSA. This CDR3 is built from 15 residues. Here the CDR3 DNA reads TGTGCCAGCAGCTTAGGGCAGGTCGGATCCCAGCCCCAGCATTTT. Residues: CASSLGQVGSQPQHF. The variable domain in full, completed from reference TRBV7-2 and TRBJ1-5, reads GAGVSQSPSNKVTEKGKDVELRCDPISGHTALYWYRQSLGQGLEFLIYFQGNSAPDKSGLPSDRFSAERTGGSVSTLTIQRTQQEDSAVYLCASSLGQVGSQPQHFGDGTRLSIL.

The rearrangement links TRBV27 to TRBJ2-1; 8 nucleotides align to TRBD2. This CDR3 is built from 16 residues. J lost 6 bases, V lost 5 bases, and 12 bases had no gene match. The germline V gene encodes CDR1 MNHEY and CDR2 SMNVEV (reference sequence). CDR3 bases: TGTGCCAGCAGTGTAGGCGGGACTAGTCACCCCAATGAGCAGTTCTTC. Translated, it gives CASSVGGTSHPNEQFF.

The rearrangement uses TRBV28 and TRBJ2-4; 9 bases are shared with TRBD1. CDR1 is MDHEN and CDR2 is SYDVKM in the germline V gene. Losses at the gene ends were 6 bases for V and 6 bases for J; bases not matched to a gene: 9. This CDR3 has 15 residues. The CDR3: CASRPLGQGRNIQYF. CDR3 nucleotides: TGTGCCAGCAGACCCCTGGGACAGGGTCGAAACATTCAGTACTTC. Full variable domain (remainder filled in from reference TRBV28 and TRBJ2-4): DVKVTQSSRYLVKRTGEKVFLECVQDMDHENMFWYRQDPGLGLRLIYFSYDVKMKEKGDIPEGYSVSREKKERFSLILESASTNQTSMYLCASRPLGQGRNIQYFGAGTRLSVL.

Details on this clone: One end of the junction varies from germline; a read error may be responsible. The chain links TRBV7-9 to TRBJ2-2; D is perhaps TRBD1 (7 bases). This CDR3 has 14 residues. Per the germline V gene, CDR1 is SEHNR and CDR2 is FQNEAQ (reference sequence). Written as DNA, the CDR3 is TGTTCCAGCAGGGGGGACAGAAACACCGGGGAGCTGTTTTTT. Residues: CSSRGDRNTGELFF.

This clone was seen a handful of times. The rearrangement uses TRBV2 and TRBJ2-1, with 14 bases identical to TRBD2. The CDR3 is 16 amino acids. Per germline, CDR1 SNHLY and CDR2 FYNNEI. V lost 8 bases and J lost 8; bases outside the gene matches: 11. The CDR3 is CASSRLAGGRADEQFF. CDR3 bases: TGTGCCAGCTCCCGACTAGCGGGGGGGCGCGCGGATGAGCAGTTCTTC.

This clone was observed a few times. The CDR3 reads CASSETTSGIYNEQFF. The CDR3 DNA is TGTGCCAGCAGCGAGACGACTAGCGGGATTTACAATGAGCAGTTCTTC. The rearrangement uses TRBV9 and TRBJ2-1; 11 nucleotides line up with TRBD2. J lost 4 bases, V lost 3 bases, and 6 bases had no gene match. This CDR3 is built from 16 residues. The germline CDR1 and CDR2 sequences are SGDLS and YYNGEE.

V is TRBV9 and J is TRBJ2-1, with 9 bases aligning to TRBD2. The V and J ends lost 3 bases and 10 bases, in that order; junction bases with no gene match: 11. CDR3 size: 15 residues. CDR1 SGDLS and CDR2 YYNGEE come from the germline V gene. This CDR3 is CASSGYSGRPWEQFF. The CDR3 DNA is TGTGCCAGCAGCGGATACAGCGGGAGGCCCTGGGAGCAGTTCTTC.